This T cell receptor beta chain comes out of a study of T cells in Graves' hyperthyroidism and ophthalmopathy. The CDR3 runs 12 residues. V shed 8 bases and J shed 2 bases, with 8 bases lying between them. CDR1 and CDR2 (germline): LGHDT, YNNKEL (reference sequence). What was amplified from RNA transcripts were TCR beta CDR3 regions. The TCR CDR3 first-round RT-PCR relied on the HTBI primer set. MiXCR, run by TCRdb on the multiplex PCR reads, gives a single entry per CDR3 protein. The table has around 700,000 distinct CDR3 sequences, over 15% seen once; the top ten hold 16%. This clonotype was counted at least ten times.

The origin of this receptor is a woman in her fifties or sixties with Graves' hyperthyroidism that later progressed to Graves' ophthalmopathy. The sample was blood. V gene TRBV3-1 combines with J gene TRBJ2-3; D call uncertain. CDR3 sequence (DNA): TGTGCCAGCGGACCATACACAGATACGCAGTATTTT. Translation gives CASGPYTDTQYF.